The source of this T cell receptor beta chain is a study of chemoradiotherapy in HPV16-positive cancers. Sequenced by immunoSEQ multiplex PCR; TCRdb stores in-frame clones only, minus some. The sample shows about 14,000 clones, around 79% of them seen only once. Details on this clone: Antigen unknown. The junction differs from germline at one of its ends, possibly a read error.

This CDR3 contains 14 residues. Germline CDR1 is MGHDK and CDR2 is SYGVNS. Study results and caveats: HPV-responsive T-cell expansion during chemoradiotherapy was linked to improved recurrence-free survival in HPV16-positive patients. During treatment, candidate HPV-specific clones and E7-related motifs expanded in tumor.

Specimen collection occurred from a patient who underwent chemoradiotherapy. V is TRBV25-1 and J is TRBJ1-1; D gene unclear. The source of this sequence is a human donor with HPV-associated anogenital cancer. The CDR3, as DNA: TGTGCGAGCATGGGTACGGGCCGGCACACTGAAGCTTTCTTT. Its translation: CASMGTGRHTEAFF.